These 11 T cell receptor beta chains originate from one sample sequenced in a study of blood T cell repertoires in COVID-19. TCRdb's copy holds only in-frame clones and misses some; the assay was immunoSEQ multiplex PCR. The sample carries 200,000 to 300,000 clones, 85% to 90% recorded once. Sequences were obtained from peripheral blood. The receptors originated from an older woman with COVID-19, enrolled during active disease.

This clone was detected only once. V usage is TRBV29-1 and J usage is TRBJ1-5; the match to TRBD1 covers 7 bases. The CDR3 runs to 14 residues. Trimming removed 4 bases from V and 7 bases from J; junction bases left unmatched: 10. Germline CDR1 is SQVTM and CDR2 is ANQGSEA. The CDR3 DNA reads as TGCAGCGTTGCCCCGGGAGGGGGCGGACAGCCCCAGCATTTT. This encodes CSVAPGGGGQPQHF.

This chain links TRBV19 with TRBJ1-5; D perhaps matches TRBD1 (5 bases). The V gene lost 4 bases and the J gene lost 6 bases, with 16 bases spanning the gap. The germline gives CDR1 LNHDA, CDR2 SQIVND (reference sequence). The CDR3 loop spans 15 amino acids. CDR3 residues: CASSSVGGVGQPQHF. DNA for the CDR3: TGTGCCAGTAGTAGCGTTGGAGGGGTTGGTCAGCCCCAGCATTTT. The full variable domain, completed using reference TRBV19 and TRBJ1-5, is DGGITQSPKYLFRKEGQNVTLSCEQNLNHDAMYWYRQDPGQGLRLIYYSQIVNDFQKGDIAEGYSVSREKKESFPLTVTSAQKNPTAFYLCASSSVGGVGQPQHFGDGTRLSIL.

A note on this clone: Within the sample, other DNA sequences also encode this same CDR3. The V and J genes are TRBV30 and TRBJ2-3; tentatively, D is TRBD2 (6 bases). The germline CDR1 and CDR2 sequences are GTSNPN and SVGIG (reference sequence). This CDR3 region has 13 residues. V was pared by 2 bases and J by 3 bases, with 9 bases between. The chain's CDR3 is CAWSPRGTDTQYF. The DNA of the CDR3 is TGTGCCTGGAGTCCCCGGGGGACAGATACGCAGTATTTT.

This chain joins TRBV18 and TRBJ2-7, with 8 bases aligning to TRBD1. The CDR3 consists of 15 residues. From germline, CDR1 is KGHSH and CDR2 LQKENI. With 2 bases clipped from V and 5 bases from J, the junction kept 8 bases outside the gene matches. The CDR3 sequence is CASSPRRTGLDEQYF. The DNA of the CDR3 is TGTGCCAGCTCACCAAGGAGGACAGGGCTCGACGAGCAGTACTTC.

CDR3 DNA: TGTGCCAGCAGCCTCCTTAGTTTTCCGGGCACAGATACGCAGTATTTT. Amino acid sequence: CASSLLSFPGTDTQYF. The V call is TRBV7-6, the J call TRBJ2-3; D remains ambiguous. Trimming shortened V by 5 bases and J by 1 base, and 16 bases separated the two germline ends. Germline CDR1 is SGHVS and CDR2 is FNYEAQ. This CDR3 has 16 residues.

The rearrangement links TRBV15 to TRBJ2-2; possibly TRBD2 for D (6 bases). The CDR3 has 17 amino acids. The V gene lost 0 bases and the J gene lost 5 bases, with 16 bases spanning the gap. Germline CDR1 and CDR2: LNHNV and YYDKDF (reference sequence). The CDR3 DNA follows: TGTGCCACCAGCAGAGATCTCGTCGGGAGCGGAACCGGGGAGCTGTTTTTT. As protein: CATSRDLVGSGTGELFF.

V is TRBV28 and J is TRBJ2-3; 11 bases agree with TRBD1. CDR3 length: 15 residues. Germline-derived CDR1 and CDR2 are MDHEN and SYDVKM. With 7 bases clipped from V and 4 bases from J, the junction kept 7 bases outside the gene matches. CDR3 sequence: CASTGGQGEADTQYF. In DNA form, the CDR3 reads TGTGCCAGCACCGGGGGACAGGGGGAGGCAGATACGCAGTATTTT.

This clone has only a few counts. The J gene is TRBJ2-3, the V gene TRBV11-2; TRBD2 aligns across 7 bases. The CDR3 runs to 15 residues. Per the germline V gene, CDR1 is SGHAT and CDR2 is FQNNGV. V lost 5 bases to trimming and J lost 6 bases; unmatched junction nucleotides: 11. This CDR3 is CASSPPGAGRDTQYF. The DNA for the CDR3 is TGTGCCAGCAGCCCCCCTGGAGCGGGGCGGGATACGCAGTATTTT.

The chain has TRBV18 and TRBJ2-7; weak D call: TRBD2 (5 bases). Looked up from germline, CDR1 is KGHSH and CDR2 is LQKENI. CDR3 length equals 14 residues. Trimming pared 3 bases from V and 3 bases from J, leaving 12 bases between. In DNA, the CDR3 is TGTGCCAGCTCACCCCGGGGAAAAGGCTACGAGCAGTACTTC. Its translation: CASSPRGKGYEQYF.

The chain links TRBV5-1 to TRBJ2-7; TRBD2 aligns across 15 bases. The length of the CDR3 is 16 residues. The junction had 2 bases not matched to a gene; V was cut back by 2 bases and J by 2 bases. Per germline, CDR1 SGHRS and CDR2 YFSETQ. The CDR3 DNA follows: TGCGCCAGCAGCTTCGGACTAGCGGGAGGGGCCTACGAGCAGTACTTC. Its protein is CASSFGLAGGAYEQYF.

This clone was counted only a few times. The J gene is TRBJ2-7, the V gene TRBV6-5, with TRBD2 matching 14 bases. CDR3 size: 13 residues. CDR1 MNHEY and CDR2 SVGAGI come from the germline V gene. V lost 8 bases, J lost 12 bases, and 9 bases stayed unmatched. Here the CDR3 DNA reads TGTGCCAGCCAACCGGGACTAGCGGGAGTTCTGTACTTC. Encoded protein: CASQPGLAGVLYF.